These 29 T cell receptor beta chains were all obtained from the same sample, sequenced in a study of shared clonotypes between healthy human individuals. Data came from immunoSEQ multiplex PCR; TCRdb stores just in-frame clones and leaves some out. The sample shows about 510,000 clones, nearly 80% of them seen only once. Sequencing was performed on PBMCs. These receptors were taken from a woman aged 40 to 50 in good health. Some clones in this sample may be carry-over from other donors' samples.

The sample holds a few counts of this clone. The CDR3 sequence: CASTVAGGFTDTQYF. In DNA, the CDR3 is TGTGCCAGCACTGTGGCGGGAGGGTTCACAGATACGCAGTATTTT. V is TRBV9 and J is TRBJ2-3; TRBD2 matches 9 bases. CDR3 length: 15 residues. V gave up 6 bases and J gave up 2 bases; unmatched junction bases: 7. Germline CDR1 is SGDLS and CDR2 is YYNGEE. The whole variable domain, filled in from reference TRBV9 and TRBJ2-3, reads DSGVTQTPKHLITATGQRVTLRCSPRSGDLSVYWYQQSLDQGLQFLIQYYNGEERAKGNILERFSAQQFPDLHSELNLSSLELGDSALYFCASTVAGGFTDTQYFGPGTRLTVL.

The chain combines TRBV9 with TRBJ2-1; 11 bases line up with TRBD1. Germline-derived CDR1 and CDR2 are SGDLS and YYNGEE. V was clipped by 2 bases and J by 8 bases; unmatched bases: 6. The CDR3 is 15 amino acids. CDR3 sequence (DNA): TGTGCCAGCAGCGTCTGGACAGGGGGCGGCTATGAGCAGTTCTTC. Protein product: CASSVWTGGGYEQFF.

This chain links TRBV4-1 with TRBJ2-1; 10 bases agree with TRBD2. V dropped 1 base and J dropped 7; count of bases not matched to a gene: 16. In germline, CDR1 is MGHRA, CDR2 YSYEKL. This CDR3 has 19 amino acids. The DNA of the CDR3 is TGCGCCAGCAGCCAAGGCTTCCTAGCGGGAGCTCTTAGTGGGAATGAGCAGTTCTTC. This translates into CASSQGFLAGALSGNEQFF.

The V and J genes are TRBV6-5 and TRBJ2-3; the D is unclear. Germline assignment: CDR1 MNHEY and CDR2 SVGAGI. The CDR3 contains 16 residues. Trimming shortened V by 2 bases and J by 1 base, and 13 bases separated the two germline ends. The DNA of the CDR3 is TGTGCCAGCAGTTACAGAAACCCGAAGGGCACAGATACGCAGTATTTT. Translating it yields CASSYRNPKGTDTQYF.

The V gene is TRBV7-2, the J gene TRBJ2-1; 7 nucleotides line up with TRBD2. The length of the CDR3 is 13 residues. The germline gives CDR1 SGHTA, CDR2 FQGNSA. The V gene end was trimmed by 2 bases and the J gene end by 6 bases; junction bases not matched to a gene: 1. CDR3 sequence (DNA): TGTGCCAGCAGCTTAAGGACTAGCAATGAGCAGTTCTTC. Protein product: CASSLRTSNEQFF.

As for this clone: The same CDR3 arises from other DNA sequences in this sample as well. The chain links TRBV7-2 to TRBJ2-5, with D tentatively TRBD2 (6 bases). Deletions cut 1 base from V and 5 bases from J, with 11 bases between. The germline V gene has CDR1 SGHTA and CDR2 FQGNSA. This CDR3 has 14 residues. The CDR3 sequence is CASSLGGDGETQYF. DNA of the CDR3: TGTGCCAGCAGCTTAGGGGGGGACGGGGAGACCCAGTACTTC.

On this clone: Since a much larger clone is just one base distant, this may be a read error. Distinct nucleotide sequences in the sample also encode this CDR3. The rearrangement links TRBV7-8 to TRBJ1-2; a weak D match, TRBD1 (6 bases). V lost 5 bases and J 6 bases, leaving 22 bases between the germline ends. CDR1 SGHVS and CDR2 FQNEAQ come from the germline V gene. The CDR3 sequence is 16 residues long. The CDR3 region is CASSQDRTGIHHGYTF. DNA of the CDR3: TGTGCCAGCAGCCAAGACAGGACGGGAATTCATCATGGCTACACCTTC.

The chain links TRBV5-1 to TRBJ2-1; weak D call: TRBD2 (5 bases). Trimming pared 2 bases from V and 8 bases from J, leaving 11 bases between. Germline V gene lookup returns CDR1 SGHRS and CDR2 YFSETQ. The CDR3 is 13 amino acids. CDR3 bases: TGCGCCAGCAGCTTACAGAGCGGCGATGAGCAGTTCTTC. This sequence encodes CASSLQSGDEQFF.

The rearrangement links TRBV7-2 to TRBJ1-6; unclear D gene. V lost 0 bases, J lost 9 bases, and 6 bases lay in between. Germline loops: CDR1 SGHTA, CDR2 FQGNSA. The length of the CDR3 is 13 residues. CDR3 sequence (DNA): TGTGCCAGCAGCTTAGCGCGGGGTTCACCCCTCCACTTT. This encodes CASSLARGSPLHF.

V is TRBV5-1 and J is TRBJ1-4; possibly TRBD1 for D (5 bases). CDR1 is SGHRS and CDR2 is YFSETQ in the germline V gene. The germline V and J ends were trimmed by 4 bases and 7 bases, with 17 bases remaining between them. CDR3 length equals 15 residues. CDR3 sequence reads: CASSPGHPGSEKLFF. The CDR3 DNA is TGCGCCAGCAGCCCAGGACACCCGGGCAGTGAAAAACTGTTTTTT. Looking up the rest from reference TRBV5-1 and TRBJ1-4 gives the full variable domain: KAGVTQTPRYLIKTRGQQVTLSCSPISGHRSVSWYQQTPGQGLQFLFEYFSETQRNKGNFPGRFSGRQFSNSRSEMNVSTLELGDSALYLCASSPGHPGSEKLFFGSGTQLSVL.

The chain uses TRBV28 and TRBJ2-2; the D gene is possibly TRBD2 (5 bases). The germline V gene encodes CDR1 MDHEN and CDR2 SYDVKM. With 6 bases removed from V and 5 bases from J, the gap between germline ends came to 13 bases. CDR3 size: 14 residues. CDR3 sequence reads: CASSHRGKTGELFF. The CDR3 nucleotides are TGTGCCAGCAGCCACAGAGGGAAAACCGGGGAGCTGTTTTTT. The variable domain in full, with the rest retrieved from reference TRBV28 and TRBJ2-2, is DVKVTQSSRYLVKRTGEKVFLECVQDMDHENMFWYRQDPGLGLRLIYFSYDVKMKEKGDIPEGYSVSREKKERFSLILESASTNQTSMYLCASSHRGKTGELFFGEGSRLTVL.

This chain connects TRBV18 to TRBJ1-2; D perhaps matches TRBD1 (6 bases). Looked up from germline, CDR1 is KGHSH and CDR2 is LQKENI. The V end lost 8 bases, the J end lost 4 bases, and 17 bases lay between the germline ends. The CDR3 extends over 14 amino acids. The CDR3 region is CASDPGQDSYGYTF. CDR3 nucleotides: TGTGCCAGCGATCCGGGACAAGATTCCTATGGCTACACCTTC.

This sequence joins TRBV21-1 and TRBJ2-1; the D call TRBD1 from the table was never checked on the DNA. TRBV21-1 is a documented pseudogene. There are 16 residues in the CDR3. CDR3: CASSRGQINLYNEQFF. As DNA, the CDR3 is TGTGCCAGCAGCAGGGGACAGATAAACCTGTACAATGAGCAGTTCTTC.

The chain recombines TRBV30 with TRBJ1-5, with 7 positions matching TRBD1. The junction had 6 bases not matched to a gene; V was cut back by 4 bases and J by 0 bases. This CDR3 region has 15 residues. Germline CDR1 reads GTSNPN; CDR2 reads SVGIG (reference sequence). CDR3 sequence: CAWTRQGFSNQPQHF. The CDR3 DNA is TGTGCCTGGACGAGACAGGGATTTAGCAATCAGCCCCAGCATTTT.

This sequence joins TRBV5-1 and TRBJ1-1; tentative D call: TRBD1 (6 bases). V was shortened by 0 bases and J by 1 base, with 10 bases between the two germline ends. Germline assignment: CDR1 SGHRS and CDR2 YFSETQ. The CDR3 loop spans 15 amino acids. CDR3 protein: CASSLEGDPNTEAFF. The CDR3, as DNA: TGCGCCAGCAGCTTGGAGGGGGACCCGAACACTGAAGCTTTCTTT.

In this sample, this clone turned up once. The V call is TRBV7-2, the J call TRBJ2-5; 7 bases are shared with TRBD2. Germline assignment: CDR1 SGHTA and CDR2 FQGNSA. V was pared by 6 bases and J by 0 bases, with 7 bases of the junction left unmatched. This CDR3 has 15 residues. The CDR3 bases are TGTGCCAGCAGTCGGGACTACAGGTACCAAGAGACCCAGTACTTC. This translates into CASSRDYRYQETQYF. The full variable domain, completed using reference TRBV7-2 and TRBJ2-5, is GAGVSQSPSNKVTEKGKDVELRCDPISGHTALYWYRQSLGQGLEFLIYFQGNSAPDKSGLPSDRFSAERTGGSVSTLTIQRTQQEDSAVYLCASSRDYRYQETQYFGPGTRLLVL.

The chain combines TRBV7-9 with TRBJ1-1; the D is unclear. Trimming removed 5 bases from V and 2 bases from J, with 12 bases in between. The CDR3 sequence is 14 residues long. From germline, CDR1 is SEHNR and CDR2 FQNEAQ (reference sequence). DNA of the CDR3: TGTGCCAGCAGCCCCGAGGCGGGAAACACTGAAGCTTTCTTT. It encodes CASSPEAGNTEAFF. The full variable domain, completed using reference TRBV7-9 and TRBJ1-1, is DTGVSQNPRHKITKRGQNVTFRCDPISEHNRLYWYRQTLGQGPEFLTYFQNEAQLEKSRLLSDRFSAERPKGSFSTLEIQRTEQGDSAMYLCASSPEAGNTEAFFGQGTRLTVV.

The chain is built from TRBV11-3 and TRBJ2-1, with 14 bases lining up with TRBD2. After removal of 5 bases from V and 4 bases from J, the junction contained 4 bases not matched to a gene. CDR1 is SGHNT, CDR2 YENEEA, per germline. The CDR3 sequence is 16 residues long. Here the CDR3 reads CASSPGTSGRYNEQFF. In DNA, the CDR3 is TGTGCCAGCAGCCCCGGGACTAGCGGGAGATACAATGAGCAGTTCTTC.

This chain links TRBV21-1 with TRBJ1-1; the table assigns TRBD1, which was not confirmed against the DNA. TRBV21-1 is labeled a pseudogene. The CDR3 runs to 18 residues. The CDR3 protein is CASSKALWTETMNTEAFF. CDR3 in DNA: TGTGCCAGCAGCAAAGCGCTTTGGACAGAAACTATGAACACTGAAGCTTTCTTT.

The J gene is TRBJ2-1, the V gene TRBV28, with 13 bases lining up with TRBD2. The CDR3 contains 15 residues. Germline CDR1 reads MDHEN; CDR2 reads SYDVKM. V shed 5 bases, J shed 4 bases, and the junction held 2 bases outside the gene matches. This chain's CDR3 is CASSELAGGYNEQFF. In DNA, the CDR3 is TGTGCCAGCAGTGAACTAGCGGGAGGGTACAATGAGCAGTTCTTC.

The gene calls are TRBV5-6 and TRBJ1-2; D might be TRBD1 (6 bases). The CDR3 is 16 amino acids. Germline values: CDR1 SGHDT, CDR2 YYEEEE. Trimming shortened V by 4 bases and J by 3 bases, and 19 bases separated the two germline ends. The CDR3 region has the DNA TGTGCCAGCAGCGCCGGGACATCTTGGGGTGACTATGGCTACACCTTC. Translating it yields CASSAGTSWGDYGYTF.

The rearrangement links TRBV7-2 to TRBJ2-3, with D possibly being TRBD1 or TRBD2 (6 bases each). Trimming stripped 1 base from V and 0 bases from J, with 8 bases between. The CDR3 covers 15 residues. Germline CDR1 is SGHTA and CDR2 is FQGNSA. CDR3: CASSLGGASTDTQYF. The CDR3 region has the DNA TGTGCCAGCAGCTTAGGGGGGGCGAGCACAGATACGCAGTATTTT.

This clone has just a few counts. This rearrangement joins TRBV30 to TRBJ1-2, with TRBD1 identical over 7 bases. Germline V CDR1 and CDR2: GTSNPN, SVGIG (reference sequence). With 5 bases clipped from V and 3 bases from J, the junction kept 6 bases outside the gene matches. CDR3 length: 13 residues. Here the CDR3 DNA reads TGTGCCTGGGGAGACAGGGAGGACTATGGCTACACCTTC. This sequence encodes CAWGDREDYGYTF. Based on the CDR3 plus reference TRBV30 and TRBJ1-2, the full variable domain is SQTIHQWPATLVQPVGSPLSLECTVEGTSNPNLYWYRQAAGRGLQLLFYSVGIGQISSEVPQNLSASRPQDRQFILSSKKLLLSDSGFYLCAWGDREDYGYTFGSGTRLTVV.

This clone showed up just a few times. The CDR3 sequence is CASSLGLAGFGEQYF. The CDR3 region has the DNA TGTGCCAGCAGCTTAGGCCTAGCGGGCTTTGGCGAGCAGTACTTC. This chain connects TRBV7-9 to TRBJ2-7; the match to TRBD2 covers 8 bases. Germline values: CDR1 SEHNR, CDR2 FQNEAQ (reference sequence). With V trimmed by 1 base and J by 6 bases, 8 bases remained unmatched. This CDR3 spans 15 amino acids.

On this clone: Since a much larger clone is just one base distant, this may be a read error. This specimen includes other DNA sequences encoding the same CDR3. The chain is built from TRBV4-3 and TRBJ2-7; D possibly corresponds to TRBD2 (5 bases). This CDR3 region has 13 residues. Germline V gene data show CDR1 as LGHNA and CDR2 as YSLEER. DNA of the CDR3: TGCGCCAGCAGCCAAGGGACTGGATACGAACAGTACTTC. Amino acid sequence: CASSQGTGYEQYF.

This sequence joins TRBV7-9 and TRBJ2-5; 9 bases agree with TRBD1. J lost 5 bases, V lost 4 bases, and 14 bases had no gene match. The CDR3 totals 17 residues. The germline V gene encodes CDR1 SEHNR and CDR2 FQNEAQ (reference sequence). CDR3: CASSSYRGPRNWETQYF. CDR3 coding DNA: TGTGCCAGCAGCTCATACAGGGGGCCCCGGAATTGGGAGACCCAGTACTTC.

This clone was seen a handful of times. The chain uses TRBV7-2 and TRBJ1-2, with 7 bases lining up with TRBD1. Germline V gene data show CDR1 as SGHTA and CDR2 as FQGNSA. This CDR3 is built from 13 residues. V dropped 4 bases and J dropped 6; count of bases not matched to a gene: 5. The CDR3 DNA reads TGTGCCAGCAGCTCGGGACAGCTCAATGGCTACACCTTC. Protein sequence: CASSSGQLNGYTF.

The rearrangement links TRBV5-1 to TRBJ1-1; tentatively, D is TRBD1 (5 bases). V shed 1 base and J shed 5 bases, with 18 bases lying between them. This CDR3 has 16 amino acids. The V gene's germline CDR1 is SGHRS and CDR2 YFSETQ. The CDR3 DNA is TGCGCCAGCAGCTTGCAAGGGGTAGTGAGTCAGACTGAAGCTTTCTTT. The encoded protein is CASSLQGVVSQTEAFF.

This chain connects TRBV5-8 to TRBJ2-1; weak D call: TRBD1 (6 bases). The ends were cut back, 0 bases at V and 4 bases at J, with 8 bases in the middle. The CDR3 covers 14 residues. In germline, CDR1 is SGHTS, CDR2 YDEGEE. The CDR3 loop is CASSLEGQYNEQFF. CDR3 nucleotides: TGTGCCAGCAGCTTGGAAGGACAGTACAATGAGCAGTTCTTC.